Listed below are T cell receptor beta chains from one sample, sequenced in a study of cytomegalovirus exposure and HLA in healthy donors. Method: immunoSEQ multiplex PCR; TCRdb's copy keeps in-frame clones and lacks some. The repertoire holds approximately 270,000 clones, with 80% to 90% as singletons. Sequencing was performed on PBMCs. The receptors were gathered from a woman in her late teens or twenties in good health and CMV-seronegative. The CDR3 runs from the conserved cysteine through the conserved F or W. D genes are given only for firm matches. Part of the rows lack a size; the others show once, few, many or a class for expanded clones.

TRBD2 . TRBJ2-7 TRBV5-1 CASSLVAGGIYEQYF TGCGCCAGCAGCTTGGTAGCGGGAGGGATATACGAGCAGTACTTC
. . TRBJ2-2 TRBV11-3 CASSTGRWTGELFF TGTGCCAGCAGCACGGGGAGATGGACCGGGGAGCTGTTTTTT
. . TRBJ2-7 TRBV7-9 CASSLAQTATNPYEQYF TGTGCCAGCAGCTTAGCCCAGACAGCCACCAACCCCTACGAGCAGTACTTC
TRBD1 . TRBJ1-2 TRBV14 CASSHWDRERDGYTF TGTGCCAGCAGCCATTGGGACAGGGAGAGGGATGGCTACACCTTC
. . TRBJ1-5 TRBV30 CAWSKPGAKSNQPQHF TGTGCCTGGAGTAAGCCAGGGGCAAAGAGCAATCAGCCCCAGCATTTT
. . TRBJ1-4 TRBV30 CAWSPRGALTNEKLFF TGTGCCTGGAGCCCCCGGGGGGCTCTAACTAATGAAAAACTGTTTTTT
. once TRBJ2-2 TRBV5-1 CASSAGTVRNTGELFF TGCGCCAGCAGCGCGGGGACAGTCAGGAACACCGGGGAGCTGTTTTTT
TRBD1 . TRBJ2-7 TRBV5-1 CASSLGTGSHEQYF TGCGCCAGCAGCTTGGGGACAGGGAGTCACGAGCAGTACTTC
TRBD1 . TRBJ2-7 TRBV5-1 CASSLEGTAYYEQYF TGCGCCAGCAGCTTGGAGGGGACAGCCTACTACGAGCAGTACTTC
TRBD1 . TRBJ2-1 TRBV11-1 CASSFNLQGALYNEQFF TGTGCCAGCAGCTTTAACCTTCAGGGGGCGCTTTACAATGAGCAGTTCTTC
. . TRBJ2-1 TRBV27 CASSWGSGGSYNEQFF TGTGCCAGCAGTTGGGGTAGCGGAGGCTCCTACAATGAGCAGTTCTTC
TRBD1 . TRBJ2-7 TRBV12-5 CASGLDRGYEQYF TGTGCTAGTGGTTTAGACAGGGGTTACGAGCAGTACTTC
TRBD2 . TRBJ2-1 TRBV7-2 CASSYGLGNEQFF TGTGCCAGCAGCTATGGACTAGGCAATGAGCAGTTCTTC
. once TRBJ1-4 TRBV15 CATSRVADSNEKLFF TGTGCCACCAGCAGAGTCGCAGACAGTAATGAAAAACTGTTTTTT
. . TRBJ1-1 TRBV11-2 CASSLEDSEAFF TGTGCCAGCAGCTTAGAGGACAGTGAAGCTTTCTTT
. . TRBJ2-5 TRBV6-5 CASSYGLAETQYF TGTGCCAGCAGTTACGGTCTAGCGGAGACCCAGTACTTC
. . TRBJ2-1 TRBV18 CASSPRGTSYNEQFF TGTGCCAGCTCACCCCGGGGGACCTCCTACAATGAGCAGTTCTTC
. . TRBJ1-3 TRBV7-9 CASASGRVSGNTIYF TGTGCCAGCGCCTCTGGCAGGGTCTCTGGAAACACCATATATTTT
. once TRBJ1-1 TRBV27 CASSSVPTGITEAFF TGTGCCAGCAGTTCCGTACCGACAGGTATCACTGAAGCTTTCTTT
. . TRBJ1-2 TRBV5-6 CASSWGVFAAVPNYGYTF TGTGCCAGCAGCTGGGGGGTTTTTGCGGCGGTCCCTAACTATGGCTACACCTTC
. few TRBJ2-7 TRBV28 CASTKQGYEQYF TGTGCCAGCACCAAACAGGGATACGAGCAGTACTTC
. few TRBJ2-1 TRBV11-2 CASAPGGSYNEQFF TGTGCCAGCGCCCCGGGGGGCAGCTACAATGAGCAGTTCTTC
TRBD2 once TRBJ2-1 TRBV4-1 CASSQDGGSYNEQFF TGCGCCAGCAGCCAAGACGGGGGGTCCTACAATGAGCAGTTCTTC
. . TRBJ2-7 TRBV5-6 CASSPIRRGGTYEQYF TGTGCCAGCAGTCCTATCCGCAGGGGAGGGACCTACGAGCAGTACTTC
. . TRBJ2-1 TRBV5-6 CASSPRRGWGDEQFF TGTGCCAGCAGCCCGAGGAGGGGTTGGGGTGATGAGCAGTTCTTC
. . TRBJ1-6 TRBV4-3 CASSQVLGGQGNSPLHF TGCGCCAGCAGCCAAGTATTAGGTGGGCAGGGTAATTCACCCCTCCACTTT
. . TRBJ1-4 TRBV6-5 CASSYLGTINEKLFF TGTGCCAGCAGCTACCTCGGGACAATCAATGAAAAACTGTTTTTT
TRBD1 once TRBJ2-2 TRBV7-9 CASSPGQGRSGELFF TGTGCCAGCAGCCCCGGACAGGGTCGGTCCGGGGAGCTGTTTTTT
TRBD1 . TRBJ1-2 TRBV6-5 CASSYSDRGRRNGYTF TGTGCCAGCAGTTACTCGGACAGGGGGCGCAGAAATGGCTACACCTTC
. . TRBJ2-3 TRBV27 CASSPWWGQGTDTQYF TGTGCCAGCAGTCCATGGTGGGGGCAGGGGACAGATACGCAGTATTTT
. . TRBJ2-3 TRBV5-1 CASSPLPGDSTDTQYF TGCGCCAGCAGCCCCCTCCCGGGGGATAGCACAGATACGCAGTATTTT
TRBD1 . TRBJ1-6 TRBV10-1 CASSEYRGNSPLHF TGCGCCAGCAGTGAATACAGGGGGAATTCACCCCTCCACTTT
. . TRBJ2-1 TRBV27 CASSPTGDEQFF TGTGCCAGCAGTCCGACGGGGGATGAGCAGTTCTTC
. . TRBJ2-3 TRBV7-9 CASSLPSGTDTQYF TGTGCCAGCAGCTTACCGTCGGGAACAGATACGCAGTATTTT
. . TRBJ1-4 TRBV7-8 CASSFRPGNEKLFF TGTGCCAGCAGCTTTAGGCCGGGAAATGAAAAACTGTTTTTT
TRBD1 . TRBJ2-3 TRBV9 CASSVGTGPDTQYF TGTGCCAGCAGCGTAGGGACAGGGCCAGATACGCAGTATTTT
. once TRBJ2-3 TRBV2 CASSPNREDTQYF TGTGCCAGCAGTCCAAACCGGGAGGATACGCAGTATTTT
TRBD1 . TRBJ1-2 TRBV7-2 CASSLKGAGKIYGYTF TGTGCCAGCAGCTTAAAGGGGGCCGGGAAGATCTATGGCTACACCTTC
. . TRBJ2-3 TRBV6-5 CASNDGPDTTDTQYF TGTGCCAGCAACGACGGACCGGACACCACAGATACGCAGTATTTT
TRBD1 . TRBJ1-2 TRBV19 CASSTEQGNYGYTF TGTGCCAGTAGTACAGAACAGGGGAACTATGGCTACACCTTC
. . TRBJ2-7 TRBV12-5 CASGHLLGLRPYEQYF TGTGCTAGTGGTCACTTATTGGGACTCAGACCCTACGAGCAGTACTTC
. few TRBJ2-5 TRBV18 CASSLRQEETQYF TGTGCCAGCTCATTACGACAGGAAGAGACCCAGTACTTC
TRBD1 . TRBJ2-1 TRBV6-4 CASSLQGAGGNEQFF TGTGCCAGCAGTTTACAGGGGGCTGGCGGCAATGAGCAGTTCTTC
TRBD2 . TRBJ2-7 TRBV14 CASSQWRGSSYEQYF TGTGCCAGCAGCCAATGGCGGGGGAGCTCCTACGAGCAGTACTTC
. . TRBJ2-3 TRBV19 CASSVSRLDTQYF TGTGCCAGTAGTGTATCTAGACTAGATACGCAGTATTTT
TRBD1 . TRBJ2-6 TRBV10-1 CASSESRGLGANVLTF TGCGCCAGCAGTGAGTCCAGGGGGCTAGGGGCCAACGTCCTGACTTTC
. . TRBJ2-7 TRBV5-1 CASSLDTGGAPYEQYF TGCGCCAGCAGCTTGGATACAGGGGGGGCACCTTACGAGCAGTACTTC
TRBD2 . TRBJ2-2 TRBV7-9 CASVPGLASGTGELFF TGTGCCAGCGTCCCGGGACTAGCGAGCGGGACCGGGGAGCTGTTTTTT
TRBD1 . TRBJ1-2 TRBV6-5 CASSLQGFGGYTF TGTGCCAGCAGCCTACAGGGGTTTGGTGGCTACACCTTC
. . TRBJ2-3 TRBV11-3 CASSLIGFTDTQYF TGTGCCAGCAGCTTAATCGGGTTCACAGATACGCAGTATTTT
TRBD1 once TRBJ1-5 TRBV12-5 CASGPGQSNQPQHF TGTGCTAGTGGCCCGGGACAGAGCAATCAGCCCCAGCATTTT
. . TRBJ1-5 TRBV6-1 CASKEASYGGQPQHF TGTGCCAGCAAGGAGGCGTCGTACGGGGGTCAGCCCCAGCATTTT
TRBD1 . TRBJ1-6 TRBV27 CASRGTGSSPLHF TGTGCCAGCAGAGGGACAGGGTCTTCACCCCTCCACTTT